One and the same sample provided the 13 T cell receptor beta chains below, sequenced in a study of OX40 agonist ivuxolimab in advanced cancers. Clones were read by immunoSEQ multiplex PCR, and TCRdb kept only the in-frame ones, dropping some. Here the sample spans roughly 19,000 clones, 85% to 95% being singletons. Sequenced material: CD4+ or CD8+ T cells sorted from blood, taken in a trial of the OX40 agonist ivuxolimab. Every receptor here comes from an adult with an advanced solid tumor such as melanoma, head and neck, liver or kidney cancer.

This sequence joins TRBV6-5 and TRBJ1-5; TRBD1 agrees at 10 bases. With 2 bases clipped from V and 5 bases from J, the junction kept 0 bases outside the gene matches. The CDR3 has 14 residues. Germline assignment: CDR1 MNHEY and CDR2 SVGAGI. The CDR3 DNA follows: TGTGCCAGCAGTTACGACAGGGGGCATCAGCCCCAGCATTTT. Translating it yields CASSYDRGHQPQHF.

This chain connects TRBV7-9 to TRBJ1-1; D is ambiguous. CDR3 size: 14 residues. V lost 5 bases and J lost 1, with 11 bases in between. The germline CDR1 and CDR2 sequences are SEHNR and FQNEAQ (reference sequence). CDR3 loop: CASSPTDPNTEAFF. For the CDR3, the DNA is TGTGCCAGCAGCCCCACAGACCCGAACACTGAAGCTTTCTTT.

The gene calls are TRBV29-1 and TRBJ2-7; TRBD1 aligns across 7 bases. The germline V gene has CDR1 SQVTM and CDR2 ANQGSEA. The CDR3 runs 12 residues. With 7 bases clipped from V and 6 bases from J, the junction kept 9 bases outside the gene matches. The CDR3 bases are TGCAGCGCCGCCTCCGACAGGGTCGAGCAGTACTTC. Amino acids: CSAASDRVEQYF.

The V and J genes are TRBV27 and TRBJ2-3; maybe TRBD2 (6 bases). Germline loops: CDR1 MNHEY, CDR2 SMNVEV (reference sequence). V lost 5 bases to trimming and J lost 1 base, with 13 bases between them. CDR3 length: 15 amino acids. CDR3 loop: CASSPRLEGTDTQYF. CDR3 nucleotide sequence: TGTGCCAGCAGTCCCCGACTAGAGGGCACAGATACGCAGTATTTT.

This clone was picked up one time. The chain recombines TRBV5-5 with TRBJ2-7, with D unresolved. The V and J ends lost 0 bases and 6 bases respectively, with 16 bases between them. This CDR3 has 15 residues. Germline CDR1 SGHKS, CDR2 YYEKEE (reference sequence). CDR3 in DNA: TGTGCCAGCAGCTTGGCCGGGTCAGGTTGGGGCGAGCAGTACTTC. Its translation: CASSLAGSGWGEQYF.

The chain has TRBV19 and TRBJ2-7; 9 bases map to TRBD2. V shed 6 bases and J 3 bases; nucleotides not matched to a gene: 6. Per germline, CDR1 LNHDA and CDR2 SQIVND (reference sequence). This CDR3 is 14 amino acids long. Here the CDR3 DNA reads TGTGCCAGTAGCCCGCTGCGGGGGGGCTACGAGCAGTACTTC. Its translation is CASSPLRGGYEQYF.

The chain recombines TRBV7-9 with TRBJ1-2, with D perhaps matching TRBD1 (6 bases). CDR1 and CDR2 from the germline V gene are SEHNR and FQNEAQ (reference sequence). The V and J ends lost 1 base and 2 bases respectively, with 11 bases between them. The CDR3 sequence is 15 residues long. CDR3: CASSLVSTGNYGYTF. DNA for the CDR3: TGTGCCAGCAGCTTAGTCTCGACAGGCAACTATGGCTACACCTTC.

The chain is built from TRBV7-6 and TRBJ2-7; TRBD2 matches 8 bases. The CDR3 runs 12 residues. The germline V gene encodes CDR1 SGHVS and CDR2 FNYEAQ. V lost 5 bases and J lost 4; bases outside the gene matches: 1. The CDR3 sequence is CASSREGYEQYF. The CDR3 nucleotides are TGTGCCAGCAGCCGGGAGGGGTACGAGCAGTACTTC.

V and J are TRBV7-9 and TRBJ2-5; TRBD1 might be the D (6 bases). Germline V gene lookup returns CDR1 SEHNR and CDR2 FQNEAQ (reference sequence). V lost 3 bases and J 2 bases, leaving 13 bases between the germline ends. This CDR3 has 15 amino acids. The CDR3 is CASSLGQGRQETQYF. CDR3 DNA sequence: TGTGCCAGCAGCTTGGGGCAGGGGCGACAAGAGACCCAGTACTTC.

This chain connects TRBV5-1 to TRBJ2-7, with 7 bases identical to TRBD1. V was pared by 1 base and J by 5 bases, with 3 bases of the junction left unmatched. Germline-derived CDR1 and CDR2 are SGHRS and YFSETQ. The CDR3 spans 13 residues. The CDR3 DNA reads as TGCGCCAGCAGCTTGTCCGGGACAGACGAGCAGTACTTC. It is translated as CASSLSGTDEQYF.

The chain recombines TRBV5-8 with TRBJ1-5, with D possibly being TRBD1 (6 bases). V dropped 6 bases and J dropped 7 bases, with 20 bases sitting between them. Per the germline V gene, CDR1 is SGHTS and CDR2 is YDEGEE. The length of the CDR3 is 15 residues. As DNA, the CDR3 is TGTGCCAGCAACCTACCGTTGGACAGTTTCCAGCCCCAGCATTTT. This codes for CASNLPLDSFQPQHF.

The chain employs TRBV6-5 and TRBJ2-1; TRBD1 matches at 10 bases. The CDR3 is 15 amino acids. CDR1 is MNHEY and CDR2 is SVGAGI in the germline V gene. Trimming at V came to 4 bases and at J to 8 bases, leaving 8 bases not matched to a gene. In DNA, the CDR3 is TGTGCCAGCAGTTTACTGACAGGGGGCCTGGATGAGCAGTTCTTC. Amino acid sequence: CASSLLTGGLDEQFF.

The J gene is TRBJ2-6, the V gene TRBV2; TRBD1 agrees at 8 bases. This CDR3 has 20 amino acids. Per the germline V gene, CDR1 is SNHLY and CDR2 is FYNNEI. Losses at the gene ends were 4 bases for V and 0 bases for J; bases not matched to a gene: 14. The CDR3 here is CASSGSEAGTGFSGANVLTF. CDR3 nucleotide sequence: TGTGCCAGCAGTGGAAGCGAGGCGGGGACAGGCTTCTCTGGGGCCAACGTCCTGACTTTC.